This T cell receptor beta chain is from a study of T cells in Graves' hyperthyroidism and ophthalmopathy. Study details: Blood from the periphery was taken at initial diagnosis, before any treatment.

There are many counts of this clonotype. TCR beta CDR3 regions were amplified from RNA transcripts. HTBI primers were employed in a first-round RT-PCR of the TCR CDR3. TCRdb recomputed calls from the multiplex PCR reads with MiXCR, one row per CDR3 protein. Of hundreds of thousands of distinct CDR3 sequences listed, 14% to 15% were seen once; the top ten hold about 33%. The receptor was derived from a woman in her 30s with Graves' hyperthyroidism. The source material was blood.

CDR3 DNA: TGCGCCAGCAGCTTGGGGGACAGTCGGGCAGATACGCAGTATTTT. Translation gives CASSLGDSRADTQYF. V usage is TRBV5-1 and J usage is TRBJ2-3; 7 bases are shared with TRBD1. This CDR3 is 15 amino acids long. Germline V CDR1 and CDR2: SGHRS, YFSETQ. V shed 0 bases and J 4 bases; nucleotides not matched to a gene: 5.